Described below is a single TCR beta chain sequence and its context. These data originate in a study of technical replicates of blood from a handful of donors. Libraries were prepared by immunoSEQ multiplex PCR; TCRdb keeps only in-frame clonotypes and omits some of them. The table shows about 62,000 clones, with more than 75% occurring only once. This clonotype was obtained from a human donor in good health. Some clones in this sample may be carry-over from other donors' samples. The sequenced material came from PBMCs.

Here the CDR3 DNA reads TGTGCCAGCAGCCCAGACAGCTTGAACACTGAAGCTTTCTTT. Translation gives CASSPDSLNTEAFF. This chain joins TRBV7-3 and TRBJ1-1; a possible D gene is TRBD1 (5 bases). CDR3 size: 14 residues. Germline V gives CDR1 SGHTA, CDR2 FQGTGA. V was clipped by 5 bases and J by 0 bases, with 10 bases between them.